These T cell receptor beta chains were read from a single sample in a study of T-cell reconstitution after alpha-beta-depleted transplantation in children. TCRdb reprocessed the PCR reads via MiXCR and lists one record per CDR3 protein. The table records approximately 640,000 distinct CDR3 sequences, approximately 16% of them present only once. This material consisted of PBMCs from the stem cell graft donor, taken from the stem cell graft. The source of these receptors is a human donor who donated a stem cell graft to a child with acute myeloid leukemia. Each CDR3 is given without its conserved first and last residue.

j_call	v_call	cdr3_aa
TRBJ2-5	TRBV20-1	SARTGVQETQY
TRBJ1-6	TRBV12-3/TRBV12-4	ASSRGDHSPLH
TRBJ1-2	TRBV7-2	ASSLGIGYGYT
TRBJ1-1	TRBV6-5	ASSYGGSGARRTEAF
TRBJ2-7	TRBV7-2	ASSLARSRVYEQY
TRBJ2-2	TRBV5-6	ASRLTGQNTGELF
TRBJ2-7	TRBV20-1	SAHRTGRNYEQY
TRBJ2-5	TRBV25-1	ASSDGFIKQETQY
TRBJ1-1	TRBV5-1	ASSWRTGNTEAF
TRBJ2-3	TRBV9	ASSVGSTGGGFSTDTQY
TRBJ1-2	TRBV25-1	ASGQGIVYT
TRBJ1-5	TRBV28	ASSPLGGGGQPQH
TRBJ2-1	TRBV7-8	ASSRMGQATYNEQF
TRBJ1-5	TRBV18	ASSLQGGREPQH
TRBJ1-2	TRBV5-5	ASSPVTGDGYGYT
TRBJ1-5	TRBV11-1	ASSLELGQPQH
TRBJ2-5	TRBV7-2	ASSSGQWQETQY
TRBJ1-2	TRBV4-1	ASSQGRLRGGYT
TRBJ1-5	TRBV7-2	ASSLGGGGWSNQPQH
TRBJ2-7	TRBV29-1	SVGAGTPLEQY
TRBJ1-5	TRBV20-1	SARGTGQNQPQH
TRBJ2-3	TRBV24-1	ATSDLGQGRADTQY
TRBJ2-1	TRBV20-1	SARESGDYNEQF
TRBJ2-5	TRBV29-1	SVFDPAVKTQY
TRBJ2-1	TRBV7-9	ASTGTGNGNEQF
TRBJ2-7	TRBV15	ATSILDSSYEQY
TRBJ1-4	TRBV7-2	ASSLQGSPTNEKLF
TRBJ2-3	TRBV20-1	AGGLEDTQY
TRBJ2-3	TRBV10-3	ATTGTVSTDTQY
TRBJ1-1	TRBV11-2	ASSLVLDTEAF
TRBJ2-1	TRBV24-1	ATSTNYRGDEQF
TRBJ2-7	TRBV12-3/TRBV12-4	ASSPSSLAYSYEQY
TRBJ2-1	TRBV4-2	ASSRPRGTTSPGEQF
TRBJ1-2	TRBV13	ASSSGQGGMGYT
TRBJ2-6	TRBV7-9	ASSPDRAYSGANVLT
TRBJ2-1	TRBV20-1	SASAPGLITYEQF
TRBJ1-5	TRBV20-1	SASSTGVFSNQPQH
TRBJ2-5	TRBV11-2	ASSPRGKTQY
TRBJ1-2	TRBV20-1	SARPPDRAGYT
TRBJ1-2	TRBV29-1	SVAQGDGYT
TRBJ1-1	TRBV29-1	SVVGSGDTEAF
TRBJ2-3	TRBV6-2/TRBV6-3	ASSYLPPSGATDTQY
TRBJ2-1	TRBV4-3	ASSRQILDGYNEQF
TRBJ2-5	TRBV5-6	ASSLASTISGEETQY
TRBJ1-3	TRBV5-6	ASSLEVGRKFSGNTIY
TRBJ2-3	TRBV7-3	ASSPWTSGPTDTQY
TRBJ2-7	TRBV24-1	ATRGRGSYEQY
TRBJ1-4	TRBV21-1	ASSKGLLNEKLF